This T cell receptor beta chain derives from a study of graft-versus-host responses after intestinal transplantation (dated by TCRdb to the early 2020s). Background for the entire study: Recipients received multivisceral, liver-intestinal, or isolated intestinal transplants. Anti-thymocyte globulin induction was given to all recipients, followed by maintenance tacrolimus and steroids for roughly 3 years. Bulk TCR-beta CDR3 sequencing was used to track graft-versus-host and host-versus-graft alloreactive T cell clones in the graft, circulation and bone marrow after intestinal transplantation. To identify alloreactive clones, pre-transplant mixed lymphocyte reaction products were sequenced and compared with unstimulated pre-transplant donor and recipient T cells. A cohort of more than 20 intestinal transplant recipients, including one retransplant, was enrolled, and a few patients lacking pretransplant specimens were excluded. Donor T cell macrochimerism was defined as a peak of at least 4% donor T cells among recipient peripheral blood mononuclear cells. Samples from a few later patients were sequenced in-house on an Illumina MiSeq with MiXCR processing rather than by the commercial service.

What the study reported, not specific to this receptor: The conclusions were limited by the relatively low number and heterogeneity of the intestinal transplant patients. Early after transplant, declines in HvG clones were associated with peak levels of circulating GvH clones. In the allografts of patients with donor T cell macrochimerism, GvH to HvG T cell clonal ratios were high. GvH clones were found in recipient bone marrow, and some of the GvH clones appeared earlier in ileal mucosa or blood, which is consistent with an intestinal mucosal origin.

Comment on this clone: The clone's antigen remains unknown. No qualities accompany the bases; no much larger clone lies one base away.

V is trimmed back by 2 bases and J by 0 bases, and the junction contains 0 bases that no gene match accounts for. Inclusive of the bounding cysteine and phenylalanine, the CDR3 is 16 residues long. The read is trimmed to its CDR3 DNA, 48 bases read in frame from base 1. From a lookup of the germline V gene, CDR1 and CDR2 are MNHEY and SVGAGI. Library construction relied on the immunoSEQ multiplex PCR assay. For most patients, genomic DNA was isolated with the Qiagen DNeasy Blood and Tissue Kit and sent frozen to Adaptive Biotechnologies for TCR sequencing. For most patients, genomic DNA was subjected to high-throughput TCR-beta CDR3 sequencing by Adaptive Biotechnologies. The published analysis was carried out like this. TCR sequencing data for 15 to 20 patients were retrieved from Adaptive's ImmunoSEQ software; a few other patients were processed with MiXCR and VDJtools. CD4 versus CD8 sorting errors were corrected by removing sequences found in both subsets at a frequency ratio below 5:1. Because the origin of CDR3 nucleotide sequences shared between donor and recipient could not be assigned, those sequences were removed. Alloreactive clones required at least 2-fold expansion over unstimulated cells and minimum CFSE-low frequency of 0.002% (template counts) or 0.001% (read counts). Clones were considered mappable if detected in sequenced pre-transplant spleen, lymph node, or MLR CFSE-low populations of the donor or recipient. Cumulative frequency of alloreactive clones was calculated as a percentage of all sequences weighted by copy number. As stored in TCRdb, this immuneACCESS dataset retains in-frame rearrangements with V and J assigned. A fraction of the clones does not appear; measured against another copy, unresolved V genes explain less than half of the discrepancy, and the remainder lacks a known reason. The V and J calls and clone size were taken over from that table, and D and trimming were inferred from the DNA. The sample data list about 100,000 clones, and just over 90% of these were observed just once. The top ten clonotypes cover under 6.5% of the sample.

The time point label, as the study defines it: cells obtained before transplantation from donor or recipient. CD3+CD4+ and CD3+CD8+ populations were FACS-sorted from unstimulated pre-transplant donor and recipient cells taken from spleen or lymph nodes. Here the chain combines TRBV6-5 and TRBJ2-6; 8 of the junction bases match TRBD1. The receptor comes from a human donor who received an intestinal transplant. Sequenced material: unstimulated CD8+ T cells sorted from spleen or lymph node cells, taken before intestinal transplant. The DNA reads TGTGCCAGCAGTTACGGGACAGGCTCTGGGGCCAACGTCCTGACTTTC. Translated, it reads CASSYGTGSGANVLTF.